This record concerns one TCR beta chain sequence. What it binds is not known. Lacking the conserved final phenylalanine or tryptophan, this CDR3 likely reflects a read error. The data are from a study of cytomegalovirus exposure and HLA in healthy donors. The PCR had 60 Vbeta and 13 Jbeta primers. Profiled with immunoSEQ multiplex PCR; TCRdb holds only in-frame clones, not every one. The table has approximately 83,000 clones, around 82% seen once; the top ten hold approximately 2%. Notes on the study in general: CMV serostatus alone was available as immune exposure information.

Sequenced material: PBMCs. The receptor comes from a man aged 18-30 years in good health and CMV-seronegative.

CDR3 amino acids: CASSLSFGAKNIQYL. The CDR3 DNA reads TGCGCCAGCAGCTTATCATTCGGAGCCAAAAACATTCAGTACCTC. The chain joins TRBV5-1 to TRBJ2-4; D remains unclear. Germline V gene sequence: CDR1 SGHRS, CDR2 YFSETQ. The CDR3 runs 15 residues. Deletions cut 2 bases from V and 0 bases from J, with 9 bases between.